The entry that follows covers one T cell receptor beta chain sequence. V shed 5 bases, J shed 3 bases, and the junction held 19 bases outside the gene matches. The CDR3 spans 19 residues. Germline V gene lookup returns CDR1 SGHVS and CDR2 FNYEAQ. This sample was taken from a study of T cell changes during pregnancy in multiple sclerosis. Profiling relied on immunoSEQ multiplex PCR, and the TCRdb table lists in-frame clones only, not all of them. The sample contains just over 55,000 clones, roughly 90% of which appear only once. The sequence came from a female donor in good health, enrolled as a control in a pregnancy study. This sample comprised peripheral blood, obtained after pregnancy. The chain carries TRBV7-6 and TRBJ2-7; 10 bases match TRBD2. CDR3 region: CASSPRGRASGSLIYEQYF. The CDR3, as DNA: TGTGCCAGCAGCCCGCGGGGGAGGGCTAGCGGGAGTTTAATCTACGAGCAGTACTTC.